This T cell receptor beta chain stems from a study of blood T cells in healthy people across ages. Sample-barcoded 5' priming and a J-beta primer mix drove a second PCR of about 7 to 12 cycles. TCRdb called the 5' RACE reads again in MiXCR, with one record for every CDR3 protein. The sample contains about a million distinct CDR3 sequences, approximately 38% of which appear only once. Germline lookup yields CDR1 SGHRS and CDR2 YFSETQ. V lost 0 bases, J lost 1 base, and 13 bases lay in between. The CDR3 sequence is 16 residues long. The chain recombines TRBV5-1 with TRBJ1-1; no clear D. This clonotype originated in a man aged 18 to 30 in good health. Sequenced sample: blood. The CDR3 DNA sequence: TGCGCCAGCAGCTTGGGGGTTGTGGTGAGGAACACTGAAGCTTTCTTT. This translates into CASSLGVVVRNTEAFF.